The rows below give T cell receptor beta chains drawn from one sample of a study of blood T cell repertoires in COVID-19. Assay used: immunoSEQ multiplex PCR; TCRdb lists only in-frame clones, some missing. The sample consists of some 160,000 clones, about 84% of them appearing once. The sequenced material came from peripheral blood. Every receptor here comes from a woman in her 50s with acute or convalescent COVID-19. Both conserved end residues are part of each CDR3. The D gene is left open where the match is weak. Expanded clones are given a class, and other clones once, few, many or no size at all.

>NA|few|TRBV16|TRBJ1-6
TGTGCCAGCAGCCAAGAGGTGTATTCACCCCTCCACTTT
CASSQEVYSPLHF
>NA|few|TRBV5-8|TRBJ1-3
TGTGCCAGCAGCCTGACAGTGAGCTCTGGAAACACCATATATTTT
CASSLTVSSGNTIYF
>NA|NA|TRBV12-3/TRBV12-4|TRBJ1-6
TGTGCCAGCAACAGGGACCGGCGTTCACCCCTCCACTTT
CASNRDRRSPLHF
>TRBD2|NA|TRBV6-6|TRBJ2-1
TGTGCCAGCAGTTATGGGGACTATGGTTACAATGAGCAGTTCTTC
CASSYGDYGYNEQFF
>NA|NA|TRBV25-1|TRBJ1-4
TGTGCCAGCAGTGATGGTTATCTACCGAGTAAACTGTTTTTT
CASSDGYLPSKLFF
>TRBD1|NA|TRBV19|TRBJ1-1
TGTGCCAGTAGTATCGGGCAGGGGGCGAACACTGAAGCTTTCTTT
CASSIGQGANTEAFF
>NA|NA|TRBV28|TRBJ2-7
TGTGCCAGCTTAGACCGGGACAAGTACTACGAGCAGTACTTC
CASLDRDKYYEQYF
>NA|NA|TRBV19|TRBJ1-6
TGTGCCAGTACCGGGATCGGTTCACCCCTCCACTTT
CASTGIGSPLHF
>NA|many|TRBV11-1|TRBJ1-1
TGTGCCAGCAGCTTAGCGTTGGGCGGGACTGAAGCTTTCTTT
CASSLALGGTEAFF
>TRBD2|NA|TRBV11-2|TRBJ2-1
TGTGCCAGCAGCCCGAGCGGGGGAAATTCCTACAATGAGCAGTTCTTC
CASSPSGGNSYNEQFF
>NA|NA|TRBV10-3|TRBJ1-2
TGTGCCATCAGGGAGGGACTTGGAGGGGGCTACACCTTC
CAIREGLGGGYTF
>NA|NA|TRBV6-5|TRBJ1-5
TGTGCCAGCAGCCCCGTCGGGAATTATCAGCCCCAGCATTTT
CASSPVGNYQPQHF
>TRBD1|NA|TRBV30|TRBJ2-5
TGTGCCTGGAGTCGGACAGGGGGGAGAGAGACCCAGTACTTC
CAWSRTGGRETQYF
>TRBD2|NA|TRBV2|TRBJ2-7
TGTGCCAGCAGTATTAGCGGGGGAGTTTACGAGCAGTACTTC
CASSISGGVYEQYF
>TRBD1|NA|TRBV11-2|TRBJ2-7
TGTGCCAGCAGCTTACGGGACAGGGATGCGCAGTACTTC
CASSLRDRDAQYF
>NA|NA|TRBV27|TRBJ1-5
TGTGCCAGCAGATCGGGATTCTCCAATCAGCCCCAGCATTTT
CASRSGFSNQPQHF
>NA|NA|TRBV12-5|TRBJ1-1
TGTGCTAGTGGTTTAACAGGTAGCCAAGACAGAGGCACTGAAGCTTTCTTT
CASGLTGSQDRGTEAFF
>TRBD1|NA|TRBV19|TRBJ2-1
TGTGCCAGTAGTACCCAACCACAGGGGGCGCTTATTAATGAGCAGTTCTTC
CASSTQPQGALINEQFF
>NA|NA|TRBV25-1|TRBJ1-6
TGTGCCAGCAGTGTTAGCGAGAATTCACCCCTCCACTTT
CASSVSENSPLHF
>NA|NA|TRBV12-3/TRBV12-4|TRBJ1-2
TGTGCCAGCAGTGTCGGAGAGCTTGGCTACACCTTC
CASSVGELGYTF
>TRBD1|many|TRBV27|TRBJ2-7
TGTGCCAGCGGGACAGGATTAACCTACGAGCAGTACTTC
CASGTGLTYEQYF
>NA|NA|TRBV18|TRBJ1-4
TGTGCCAGCTCACCACCCCCTGGACAGAATGAAAAACTGTTTTTT
CASSPPPGQNEKLFF
>TRBD2|NA|TRBV5-6|TRBJ2-7
TGTGCCAGCAGTCACAACACGGGAGCGGGGCGGCAGTACTTC
CASSHNTGAGRQYF
>TRBD1|NA|TRBV19|TRBJ2-7
TGTGCCAGTAGTGCCGGGACAGACTCCTACGAGCAGTACTTC
CASSAGTDSYEQYF
>NA|few|TRBV24-1|TRBJ1-1
TGTGCCACCAGTGATTTGACGGGAGTAGCTTTCTTT
CATSDLTGVAFF
>NA|NA|TRBV13|TRBJ2-2
TGTGCCAGCAGCTTAGGTCGGGGCACCGGGGAGCTGTTTTTT
CASSLGRGTGELFF
>NA|NA|TRBV29-1|TRBJ2-2
TGCAGCGTTACGAGGCAGAACACCGGGGAGCTGTTTTTT
CSVTRQNTGELFF
>TRBD1|NA|TRBV24-1|TRBJ2-7
TGTGCCACCTCGGACGGGACAGGGTCCTACGAGCAGTACTTC
CATSDGTGSYEQYF
>TRBD1|NA|TRBV6-5|TRBJ1-2
TGTGCCAGCAGTTACTCTGACAGGGACTATGGCTACACCTTC
CASSYSDRDYGYTF